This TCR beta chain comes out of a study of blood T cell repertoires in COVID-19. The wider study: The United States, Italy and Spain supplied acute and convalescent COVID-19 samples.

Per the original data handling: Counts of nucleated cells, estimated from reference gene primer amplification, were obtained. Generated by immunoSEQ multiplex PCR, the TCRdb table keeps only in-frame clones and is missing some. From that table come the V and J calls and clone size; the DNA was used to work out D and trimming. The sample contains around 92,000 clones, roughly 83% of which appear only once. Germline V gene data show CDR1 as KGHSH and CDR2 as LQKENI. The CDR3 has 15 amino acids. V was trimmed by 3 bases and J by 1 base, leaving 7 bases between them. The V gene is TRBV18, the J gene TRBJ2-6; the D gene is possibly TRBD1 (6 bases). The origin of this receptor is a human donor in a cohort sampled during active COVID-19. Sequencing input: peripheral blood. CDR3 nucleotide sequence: TGTGCCAGCTCACCCAGGGGTTCTGGGGCCAACGTCCTGACTTTC. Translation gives CASSPRGSGANVLTF.